This TCR beta chain came from a study of blood T cell repertoires in COVID-19. Study-wide context: Italy, Spain and the United States were the sources of the convalescent and acute COVID-19 samples. T cells, B-cell-depleted T cells, or PBMCs provided the cDNA or gDNA that served as material.

The authors' processing: Reference gene primers were amplified, and this amplification served to estimate nucleated cell counts. The assay was immunoSEQ multiplex PCR, and TCRdb's table has in-frame clones only and misses some. The V and J calls and the clone size are those of that table, but D and trimming were determined from the DNA. Found here are 90,000 to 100,000 clones, approximately 86% of them singletons; the top ten hold around a tenth. The sequenced sample was peripheral blood. The receptor was isolated from a man aged 45-60 years with acute or convalescent COVID-19.

CDR3 nucleotide sequence: TGTGCCAGCAGTTTAGCGGACAGGGGGCGTGGAGCTTTCTTT. Encoded protein: CASSLADRGRGAFF. The V call is TRBV28, the J call TRBJ1-1; TRBD1 matches at 11 bases. Looked up from germline, CDR1 is MDHEN and CDR2 is SYDVKM. V was pared by 2 bases and J by 10 bases, with 6 bases of the junction left unmatched. This CDR3 has 14 residues.